This T cell receptor beta chain was sequenced for a study of shared clonotypes between healthy human individuals. Study observations and caveats: What limited the represented genetic and exposure-history diversity was the small number of donors. What rarefaction showed was incomplete sorted-subset sequencing despite large depth.

In the case of this clone: Its cognate antigen is unknown.

Negatively enriched CD4+ T cells were divided by CD45RA into naive and memory. TCRdb's copy holds only in-frame clones and misses some; the assay was immunoSEQ multiplex PCR. The table includes about 2.4 million clones, over 85% detected once. V was pared by 2 bases and J by 5 bases, with 8 bases of the junction left unmatched. The CDR3 contains 16 residues. Per germline, CDR1 KGHSH and CDR2 LQKENI. The chain has TRBV18 and TRBJ2-7; 11 nucleotides line up with TRBD2. The TCR sequence derives from a young man in good health. Some clones in this sample may be carry-over from other donors' samples. The sample comprised naive CD4+ T cells from PBMCs. Subset defined: CD45RA+ positively selected. The CDR3 reads CASSPAPLAGAHEQYF. DNA of the CDR3: TGTGCCAGCTCACCAGCCCCACTAGCGGGAGCCCACGAGCAGTACTTC.